The entry below describes one TCR beta chain. The antigen this receptor binds is unknown. Base qualities are not at hand, and no much larger clone is one base apart. Focal radiation therapy combined with CTLA-4 blockade (ipilimumab) was tested in patients with chemo-refractory metastatic non-small-cell lung cancer. The data were taken from a study of radiotherapy plus CTLA-4 blockade in lung cancer (dated by TCRdb to the late 2010s). Regarding the complete study: Objective responses were observed in approximately 19% of enrolled patients, and disease control was achieved in less than 40%.

Broad study findings and their caveats: The strongest predictors of response, as reported, were early dynamic changes in blood T cell clones along with a rise in serum interferon-beta after radiation. After treatment with radiotherapy and ipilimumab, TCR clones that originated in tumors expanded in peripheral blood.

To prepare the library, the immunoSEQ multiplex PCR assay was applied. The table comes from immuneACCESS by way of TCRdb, which keeps in-frame sequences with V and J called. Part of the clones is missing from these tables; in studies checked, under half for an unresolved V gene and the rest for unknown reasons. The sample data list about 80,000 clones, and about 80% of these were observed just once. About 0.79% of the sample belongs to the ten largest clones. V loses 2 bases, J loses 3 bases, and the germline ends lie 8 bases apart. The CDR3 starts with the cysteine, ends with the phenylalanine, and has 14 residues. The retained sequence is limited to the CDR3, 42 bases, with the frame set at the first base. Based on the germline V gene, the CDR1 and CDR2 sequences are SGHRS and YFSETQ.

The receptor's source is a human donor with non-small cell lung cancer who had stable disease on radiotherapy plus ipilimumab. The chain is assembled from TRBV5-1 and TRBJ1-4; possibly the D gene is TRBD1, per 6 matching bases. The source was peripheral blood, collected from a patient treated with radiotherapy plus ipilimumab. The CDR3 here reads CASSFRGANEKLFF. The bases read TGCGCCAGCAGCTTCAGGGGAGCTAATGAAAAACTGTTTTTT.